The 26 T cell receptor beta chains below come from one sample, sequenced in a study of neurological immune-mediated disorders. TCRdb redid the calling of the 5' RACE reads with MiXCR, one entry per CDR3 protein. The data show some 50,000 distinct CDR3 sequences, around a sixth seen once. Sequenced input: PBMCs. These receptors all come from a man in his 60s in good health.

This clonotype was counted at least ten times. The rearrangement uses TRBV5-1 and TRBJ2-2; 14 bases are a match to TRBD2. This CDR3 has 17 amino acids. Germline CDR1 reads SGHRS; CDR2 reads YFSETQ. V lost 4 bases and J lost 5; bases outside the gene matches: 7. The CDR3 DNA reads TGCGCCAGCAGCCCGGGACTAGCGGGAGTAGAAACCGGGGAGCTGTTTTTT. Translation gives CASSPGLAGVETGELFF.

This clonotype was seen many times. The chain recombines TRBV5-1 with TRBJ2-5; D is possibly TRBD1 or TRBD2 (6 bases each). The CDR3 runs 14 residues. Germline CDR1 is SGHRS and CDR2 is YFSETQ. V lost 9 bases, J lost 1 base, and 16 bases lay in between. Here the CDR3 DNA reads TGCGCCACCACCGAGGGGGGTTCCCAAGAGACCCAGTACTTC. This encodes CATTEGGSQETQYF.

This clonotype showed up just a few times. This may come from a read error, since a much larger clone is one base off. The rearrangement uses TRBV20-1 and TRBJ2-1; D possibly corresponds to TRBD2 (6 bases). Between the trimmed V and J ends, which lost 1 base and 4 bases, there was a span of 17 bases. The CDR3 consists of 16 residues. CDR1 and CDR2 (germline): DFQATT, SNEGSKA (reference sequence). The CDR3: CSARGLAGPLYNEQFF. The CDR3, as DNA: TGCAGTGCTAGAGGGCTTGCGGGACCCCTTTACAATGAGCAGTTCTTC.

As to this clonotype: A much larger clone differs from this one at a single base, so this may be a read error. The chain carries TRBV7-6 and TRBJ2-2, with TRBD1 matching 7 bases. CDR1 SGHVS and CDR2 FNYEAQ come from the germline V gene. The CDR3 is 17 residues long. The CDR3 protein is CASGLPEGATNTGELFF. The CDR3, as DNA: TGTGCCAGCGGCTTACCTGAGGGGGCGACGAACACCGGGGAGCTGTTTTTT.

This clonotype was detected many times. Written as DNA, the CDR3 is TGCAGTGCTCGGGGACTTAGCGGGAGCAATGAGCAGTTCTTC. The encoded protein is CSARGLSGSNEQFF. This chain uses TRBV20-1 with TRBJ2-1, with TRBD2 identical over 9 bases. V was pared by 5 bases and J by 6 bases, with 8 bases of the junction left unmatched. Germline V CDR1 and CDR2: DFQATT, SNEGSKA (reference sequence). The CDR3 is 14 residues long.

This clonotype came up a few times. The V and J genes are TRBV14 and TRBJ1-1; TRBD1 matches at 10 bases. Germline V lookup: CDR1 SGHDN, CDR2 FVKESK. V lost 3 bases to trimming and J lost 1 base; unmatched junction nucleotides: 17. CDR3 length: 20 amino acids. The CDR3 DNA sequence: TGTGCCAGCAGCCATAGATGGTGGTCAGGGACAGGGGCCAGGAACACTGAAGCTTTCTTT. This sequence encodes CASSHRWWSGTGARNTEAFF.

The chain couples TRBV30 to TRBJ2-1; weak D call: TRBD1 (5 bases). Germline V lookup: CDR1 GTSNPN, CDR2 SVGIG (reference sequence). Trimming pared 1 base from V and 0 bases from J, leaving 7 bases between. CDR3 size: 14 residues. The CDR3 spells CAWSEGISYNEQFF. The CDR3 nucleotides are TGTGCCTGGAGTGAGGGGATCTCCTACAATGAGCAGTTCTTC.

This clonotype appeared many times. The chain carries TRBV5-1 and TRBJ2-1; perhaps TRBD1 as D (5 bases). CDR1 SGHRS and CDR2 YFSETQ come from the germline V gene. The CDR3 has 13 amino acids. Trimming removed 1 base from V and 10 bases from J, with 12 bases in between. In nucleotides, the CDR3 is TGCGCCAGCAGCTTGACCCAGGGAAGAGAGCAGTTCTTC. Translated, it gives CASSLTQGREQFF.

The sample holds many counts of this clonotype. The chain couples TRBV28 to TRBJ1-5; tentative D call: TRBD1 (5 bases). The germline V gene encodes CDR1 MDHEN and CDR2 SYDVKM. V dropped 7 bases and J dropped 2 bases, with 15 bases sitting between them. The CDR3 consists of 15 residues. CDR3 nucleotides: TGTGCCAGCACCGGGGGTCGGGGCCGCAATCAGCCCCAGCATTTT. This codes for CASTGGRGRNQPQHF.

Ten or more counts support this clonotype. This chain joins TRBV28 and TRBJ1-4; possible D gene TRBD1, 6 bases. V was trimmed by 3 bases and J by 7 bases, leaving 12 bases between them. Germline assignment: CDR1 MDHEN and CDR2 SYDVKM. This CDR3 is built from 14 residues. The chain's CDR3 is CASSFMARGEKLFF. CDR3 sequence (DNA): TGTGCCAGCAGTTTCATGGCCAGGGGTGAAAAACTGTTTTTT.

The V call is TRBV20-1, the J call TRBJ1-2; D is possibly TRBD1 (6 bases). CDR1 DFQATT and CDR2 SNEGSKA come from the germline V gene (reference sequence). V was clipped by 1 base and J by 8 bases, with 23 bases between them. The length of the CDR3 is 16 residues. The CDR3 region is CSARVGGRGSDWGYTF. CDR3 coding DNA: TGCAGTGCTAGAGTTGGCGGGAGGGGGAGTGACTGGGGCTACACCTTC.

The sample holds many counts of this clonotype. This chain joins TRBV20-1 and TRBJ2-5; TRBD2 matches at 9 bases. Germline-derived CDR1 and CDR2 are DFQATT and SNEGSKA (reference sequence). The CDR3 runs to 13 residues. Trimming removed 5 bases from V and 5 bases from J; junction bases left unmatched: 6. The CDR3 nucleotides are TGCAGTGCTTCGGGACTAGCTGAGGAGACCCAGTACTTC. Its protein is CSASGLAEETQYF.

This clonotype was picked up many times. This rearrangement joins TRBV3-1 to TRBJ2-5, with 11 bases fitting TRBD2. The CDR3 spans 16 residues. Germline CDR1 LGHDT, CDR2 YNNKEL (reference sequence). Trimming at V came to 5 bases and at J to 1 base, leaving 6 bases not matched to a gene. The CDR3 loop is CASSVRLAGSQETQYF. Here the CDR3 DNA reads TGTGCCAGCAGCGTTCGACTAGCGGGATCCCAAGAGACCCAGTACTTC.

This chain connects TRBV20-1 to TRBJ2-7; D is tentatively TRBD1 or TRBD2 (5 bases each). This CDR3 comprises 13 residues. Germline V gives CDR1 DFQATT, CDR2 SNEGSKA (reference sequence). Trimming cost V 7 bases and J 2 bases, with 15 bases left between them. The CDR3 region has the DNA TGCAGTGTTCCGGGACGGATCACCTACGAGCAGTACTTC. This encodes CSVPGRITYEQYF.

This clonotype appeared many times. V gene TRBV29-1 combines with J gene TRBJ2-1; perhaps TRBD1 as D (6 bases). V was pared by 3 bases and J by 0 bases, with 18 bases between. This CDR3 contains 17 residues. The germline V gene encodes CDR1 SQVTM and CDR2 ANQGSEA. The CDR3 DNA reads as TGCAGCGTTGAGACGTACTTACAGGGCAGCTCCTACAATGAGCAGTTCTTC. It codes for CSVETYLQGSSYNEQFF.

On this clonotype: A much larger clone differs from this one at a single base, so this may be a read error. The chain carries TRBV11-2 and TRBJ2-7; D remains unclear. The CDR3 runs 14 residues. Germline lookup yields CDR1 SGHAT and CDR2 FQNNGV. The CDR3 loop reads CSSSSPDTIYEQYF. The CDR3 nucleotides read TGTTCCAGCAGCTCACCTGACACCATCTACGAGCAGTACTTC.

This clonotype was seen ten or more times. V and J are TRBV7-2 and TRBJ2-3; 8 bases map to TRBD2. Germline V gene sequence: CDR1 SGHTA, CDR2 FQGNSA. V lost 8 bases, J lost 5 bases, and 6 bases stayed unmatched. The CDR3 is 13 amino acids. For the CDR3, the DNA is TGTGCCAGCGTTAGCGGGAATGGAGATACGCAGTATTTT. This translates into CASVSGNGDTQYF.

This rearrangement joins TRBV12-3 or TRBV12-4 to TRBJ2-7; 7 bases agree with TRBD1. The CDR3 totals 13 residues. With 8 bases clipped from V and 2 bases from J, the junction kept 6 bases outside the gene matches. CDR3: CASFRGKTYEQYF. The CDR3 DNA sequence: TGTGCCAGCTTCAGGGGGAAGACCTACGAGCAGTACTTC.

In regard to this clonotype: Since a much larger clone is just one base distant, this may be a read error. The chain employs TRBV19 and TRBJ1-1; D uncertain. The length of the CDR3 is 17 residues. The germline V and J ends were trimmed by 7 bases and 0 bases, with 21 bases remaining between them. Germline lookup yields CDR1 LNHDA and CDR2 SQIVND (reference sequence). The CDR3 DNA is TGTGCCAGTAACCCCCGCCCCAGTCGGTCGATGAACACTGAAGCTTTCTTT. The encoded protein is CASNPRPSRSMNTEAFF.

The V and J genes are TRBV29-1 and TRBJ2-7; D is perhaps TRBD2 (6 bases). The CDR3 sequence is 12 residues long. CDR1 and CDR2 (germline): SQVTM, ANQGSEA. Trimming left V 7 bases short and J 2 bases short, with 12 bases between. In nucleotides, the CDR3 is TGCAGCGGCGGGGCGGGGCCCTACGAGCAGTACTTC. It codes for CSGGAGPYEQYF.

The V call is TRBV5-1, the J call TRBJ1-2; 8 bases map to TRBD1. The germline CDR1 and CDR2 sequences are SGHRS and YFSETQ. Unmatched junction bases numbered 9, after V lost 6 bases and J lost 8 bases. The CDR3 is made up of 13 amino acids. In DNA, the CDR3 is TGCGCCAGCACCGCCGACAGGGGAGGCGGCTACACCTTC. Translated: CASTADRGGGYTF.

This clonotype was recorded many times. J is TRBJ2-7 and V is TRBV7-6; no firm D call. Germline CDR1 reads SGHVS; CDR2 reads FNYEAQ. The CDR3 runs to 12 residues. Trimming removed 5 bases at V and 1 base at J, with 6 bases between. The CDR3 is CASSDRSYEQYF. In nucleotides, the CDR3 is TGTGCCAGCAGCGACCGGTCCTACGAGCAGTACTTC.

The chain recombines TRBV7-2 with TRBJ1-1, with D unclear. The CDR3 length is 16 residues. Germline assignment: CDR1 SGHTA and CDR2 FQGNSA. V dropped 1 base and J dropped 6 bases, with 18 bases sitting between them. This chain's CDR3 is CASSLEDRVAMAEAFF. In DNA form, the CDR3 reads TGTGCCAGCAGCTTAGAAGATCGGGTTGCGATGGCTGAAGCTTTCTTT.

This clonotype was detected many times. J is TRBJ2-7 and V is TRBV7-9; 9 bases are a match to TRBD1. The J segment lost 0 bases and the V segment lost 5 bases, leaving 5 bases of the junction unmatched. The CDR3 sequence is 15 residues long. The germline V gene has CDR1 SEHNR and CDR2 FQNEAQ (reference sequence). CDR3 nucleotides: TGTGCCAGCAGCGCCTGGACAGGGGCCTCCTACGAGCAGTACTTC. Translated, it gives CASSAWTGASYEQYF. The variable domain in full, with the rest retrieved from reference TRBV7-9 and TRBJ2-7, is DTGVSQNPRHKITKRGQNVTFRCDPISEHNRLYWYRQTLGQGPEFLTYFQNEAQLEKSRLLSDRFSAERPKGSFSTLEIQRTEQGDSAMYLCASSAWTGASYEQYFGPGTRLTVT.

This clonotype was detected many times. The chain uses TRBV5-1 and TRBJ2-7; 15 bases are shared with TRBD2. Germline values: CDR1 SGHRS, CDR2 YFSETQ. The V and J ends lost 4 bases and 4 bases, in that order; junction bases with no gene match: 9. The CDR3 runs 17 residues. The CDR3 sequence: CASSPGLAGGPRYEQYF. The CDR3 coding sequence is TGCGCCAGCAGCCCAGGACTAGCGGGAGGGCCGCGGTACGAGCAGTACTTC.

This clonotype was recorded at least ten times. V and J are TRBV9 and TRBJ1-6; 7 nucleotides align to TRBD1. Germline CDR1 SGDLS, CDR2 YYNGEE. The CDR3 length is 15 residues. Trimming at V came to 3 bases and at J to 10 bases, leaving 10 bases not matched to a gene. The CDR3 bases are TGTGCCAGCAGCGCCAAACAGGGGCTGCAATCACCCCTCCACTTT. Its protein is CASSAKQGLQSPLHF. Full variable domain (rest looked up from reference TRBV9 and TRBJ1-6): DSGVTQTPKHLITATGQRVTLRCSPRSGDLSVYWYQQSLDQGLQFLIQYYNGEERAKGNILERFSAQQFPDLHSELNLSSLELGDSALYFCASSAKQGLQSPLHFGNGTRLTVT.